The source of this TCR beta chain is a study of metastatic and nonmetastatic thyroid tumors. This clone was recorded many times. Each patient came to thyroid surgery without any prior treatment (of any kind). V was clipped by 0 bases and J by 3 bases, with 5 bases between them. There are 13 residues in the CDR3. The germline V gene encodes CDR1 SGHAT and CDR2 FQNNGV. Using MiXCR, TCRdb reanalyzed the PCR reads. Of roughly 50,000 clones in the sample, around 20% were seen once. The rearrangement joins TRBV11-2 to TRBJ1-2, with D uncertain. This TCR was sampled from a male donor with papillary thyroid cancer or a benign thyroid nodule (not recorded which). Some clones in this sample may be carry-over from other donors' samples. Sequencing used blood. The CDR3, as DNA: TGTGCCAGCAGCTTAGATCGAGACTATGGCTACACCTTC. It specifies CASSLDRDYGYTF.